Included here is one T cell receptor (beta chain) sequence, with context. The data are from a study of control samples from healthy donors and cancer patients. TCRdb's copy holds only in-frame clones and misses some; the assay was immunoSEQ multiplex PCR. The top ten hold roughly 2% of the sample, which has approximately 150,000 clones, around 92% seen once. Germline-derived CDR1 and CDR2 are LGHNT and FRNRAP. The CDR3 extends over 19 amino acids. V dropped 5 bases and J dropped 1; count of bases not matched to a gene: 11. The V and J genes are TRBV12-5 and TRBJ2-5; 15 bases line up with TRBD2. The receptor was derived from a woman in her thirties or forties in good health. The sequenced sample consisted of blood. CDR3 protein: CASGAPWTSGGEPQETQYF. CDR3 nucleotides: TGTGCTAGTGGTGCCCCCTGGACTAGCGGGGGGGAGCCCCAAGAGACCCAGTACTTC.